This entry lists 5 T cell receptor beta chains sequenced from one sample in a study of T-cell reconstitution after alpha-beta-depleted transplantation in children. The library targeted TCRbeta and was prepared with unique molecular identifiers. TCRdb reprocessed the PCR reads via MiXCR and lists one record per CDR3 protein. The repertoire holds about 110,000 distinct CDR3 sequences, with about a tenth as singletons. The material sequenced was PBMCs from the stem cell graft donor, taken from the stem cell graft. These receptor sequences come from a human donor who donated a stem cell graft to a child with acute lymphoblastic leukemia.

This clonotype was seen ten or more times. The J gene is TRBJ2-3, the V gene TRBV19; TRBD1 aligns across 8 bases. CDR1 is LNHDA and CDR2 is SQIVND in the germline V gene (reference sequence). The CDR3 has 15 amino acids. Losses at the gene ends were 3 bases for V and 2 bases for J; bases not matched to a gene: 4. This CDR3 reads CASSIHRGNTDTQYF. In DNA form, the CDR3 reads TGTGCCAGTAGTATTCACAGGGGGAACACAGATACGCAGTATTTT.

This clonotype was counted ten times or more. This chain links TRBV20-1 with TRBJ2-5; 9 bases are shared with TRBD2. The CDR3 totals 15 residues. Germline loops: CDR1 DFQATT, CDR2 SNEGSKA (reference sequence). V lost 5 bases and J lost 2; bases outside the gene matches: 9. CDR3 coding DNA: TGCAGTGCTGTCGGGCGGGAGGGATTTCAAGAGACCCAGTACTTC. It codes for CSAVGREGFQETQYF.

This clonotype was picked up many times. The chain is built from TRBV6-5 and TRBJ2-3; D remains unclear. The CDR3 extends over 17 amino acids. Germline V lookup: CDR1 MNHEY, CDR2 SVGAGI. V dropped 0 bases and J dropped 0 bases, with 13 bases sitting between them. CDR3 nucleotide sequence: TGTGCCAGCAGTTACTCGAAGAGATTCACTAGCACAGATACGCAGTATTTT. Translation: CASSYSKRFTSTDTQYF.

This clonotype was detected many times. The CDR3 DNA sequence: TGCAGTGCTAGTCTAAGCGTTACAGGGGTCGGCTATGGCTACACCTTC. Translation: CSASLSVTGVGYGYTF. This rearrangement joins TRBV20-1 to TRBJ1-2; 7 bases are a match to TRBD1. Germline CDR1 DFQATT, CDR2 SNEGSKA (reference sequence). V was pared by 3 bases and J by 4 bases, with 14 bases of the junction left unmatched. The CDR3 is 16 residues long.

This clonotype came up many times. V and J are TRBV10-3 and TRBJ2-5, with D possibly matching TRBD1 (6 bases). The ends were cut back, 11 bases at V and 4 bases at J, with 23 bases in the middle. The CDR3 length is 15 residues. Germline-derived CDR1 and CDR2 are ENHRY and SYGVKD. The CDR3 sequence is CAHDLGARGSETQYF. CDR3 DNA: TGTGCCCACGACTTGGGGGCGCGTGGATCAGAGACCCAGTACTTC.